This T cell receptor (beta chain) stems from a study of cytomegalovirus exposure and HLA in healthy donors. For the study at large: Early released data had about 80 million unique TCRs, all coming from HLA-typed donors.

At the time of sampling, donors were nominally healthy, though unrecorded immune exposures were likely. Overall study results and limits: The study carried out a later analysis of TCR beta sequences. It associated approximately 15,000 of them with specific HLA alleles at a false discovery rate of 0.05. TCR beta chains associated with HLA were, in a later analysis, more clonally expanded than equally common others.

CDR1 and CDR2 from the germline V gene are MDHEN and SYDVKM. V was pared by 4 bases and J by 5 bases, with 12 bases between. The CDR3 has 13 amino acids. PCR was performed using 60 Vbeta and 13 Jbeta primers. The repertoire was sequenced with immunoSEQ multiplex PCR; TCRdb's copy has only in-frame clones and lacks some. The table shows 90,000 to 100,000 clones, with approximately 70% occurring only once. Details on this clone: Its antigen is currently unknown.

The receptor's source is a man aged 45-65 years in good health and CMV-seronegative. The chain recombines TRBV28 with TRBJ2-7; the D gene is possibly TRBD1 (6 bases). The sequencing input was PBMCs. The DNA for the CDR3 is TGTGCCAGCAGTTACCTACAGGGCCACGAGCAGTACTTC. Protein product: CASSYLQGHEQYF.